Given below is one TCR beta chain in context. Authors' data handling: Reference gene primers were amplified, and this amplification served to estimate nucleated cell counts. Generated by immunoSEQ multiplex PCR, the TCRdb table keeps only in-frame clones and is missing some. V and J calls plus clone size are reproduced from that table; the DNA served to infer D and trimming. The sample contains over 120,000 clones, roughly 89% of which appear only once. The data were obtained in a study of blood T cell repertoires in COVID-19. Study summary: T cells, B-cell-depleted T cells, or PBMCs supplied cDNA or gDNA.

This TCR came from a woman in her fifties or sixties with acute or convalescent COVID-19. The sample comprised peripheral blood.

CDR3 bases: TGCGCCAGCAGCCAAGAAGGAAACAGGGGAGCTAGCGGCTACACCTTC. Translated: CASSQEGNRGASGYTF. The V gene is TRBV4-1, the J gene TRBJ1-2; 7 bases fit TRBD1. V trimming: 0 bases; J trimming: 8 bases; junction bases outside the gene matches: 12. The CDR3 totals 16 residues. Germline V gene data show CDR1 as MGHRA and CDR2 as YSYEKL.